Included here is one TCR beta chain sequence, with context. Germline CDR1 is SGDLS and CDR2 is YYNGEE. With 6 bases clipped from V and 1 base from J, the junction kept 12 bases outside the gene matches. The CDR3 consists of 16 residues. The data are from a study of technical replicates of blood from four donors. Only in-frame clones appear in the TCRdb table, and some are missing; sequencing was by immunoSEQ multiplex PCR. The table lists tens of thousands of clones, more than 85% of them singletons, with about 0.4% in the top ten. The chain combines TRBV9 with TRBJ1-1, with TRBD1 matching 7 bases. The clonotype originates from a human donor in good health. The sample was T cells isolated from PBMCs. CDR3 DNA sequence: TGTGCCAGCACGCCTTTCGCCGGGACAGCGAACACTGAAGCTTTCTTT. Encoded protein: CASTPFAGTANTEAFF.